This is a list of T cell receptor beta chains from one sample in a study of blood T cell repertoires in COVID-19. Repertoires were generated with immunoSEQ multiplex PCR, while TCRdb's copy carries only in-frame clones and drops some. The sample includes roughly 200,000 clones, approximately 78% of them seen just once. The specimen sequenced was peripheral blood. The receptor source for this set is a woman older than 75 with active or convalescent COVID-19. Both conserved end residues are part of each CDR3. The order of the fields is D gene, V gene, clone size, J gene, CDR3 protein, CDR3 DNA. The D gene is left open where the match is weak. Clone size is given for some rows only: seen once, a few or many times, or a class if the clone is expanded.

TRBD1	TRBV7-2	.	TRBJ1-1	CASSSYRGTEAFF	TGTGCCAGCAGCTCTTACAGGGGGACTGAAGCTTTCTTT
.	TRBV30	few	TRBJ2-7	CAWREDWRDYEQYF	TGTGCCTGGAGAGAGGACTGGCGGGACTACGAGCAGTACTTC
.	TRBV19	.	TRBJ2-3	CASSPSGHQTLTDTQYF	TGTGCCAGTAGTCCATCGGGACATCAAACGCTCACAGATACGCAGTATTTT
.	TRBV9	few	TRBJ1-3	CASSVASSGNTIYF	TGTGCCAGCAGCGTAGCATCCTCTGGAAACACCATATATTTT
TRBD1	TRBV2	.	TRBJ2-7	CASDRANYEQYF	TGTGCCAGCGACAGGGCGAACTACGAGCAGTACTTC
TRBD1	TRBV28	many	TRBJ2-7	CASSRDRVSYEQYF	TGTGCCAGCAGTCGGGACAGGGTCTCCTACGAGCAGTACTTC
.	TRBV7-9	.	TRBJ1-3	CASSPSRTTVGNTIYF	TGTGCCAGCAGCCCGTCTAGAACGACAGTAGGAAACACCATATATTTT
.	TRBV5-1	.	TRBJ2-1	CASSLKTGYDEQFF	TGCGCCAGCAGCTTGAAGACGGGGTATGATGAGCAGTTCTTC
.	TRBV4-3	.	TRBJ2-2	CASSQQGNTGELFF	TGCGCCAGCAGCCAACAGGGGAACACCGGGGAGCTGTTTTTT
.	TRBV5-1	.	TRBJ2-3	CASSSGQTDTQYF	TGCGCCAGCAGTTCTGGACAGACAGATACGCAGTATTTT
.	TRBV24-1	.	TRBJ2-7	CATAQKGRTYEQYF	TGTGCCACCGCCCAGAAAGGGAGGACCTACGAGCAGTACTTC
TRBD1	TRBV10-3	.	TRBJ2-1	CAISGQGVGNEQFF	TGTGCCATCAGTGGACAGGGAGTTGGCAATGAGCAGTTCTTC
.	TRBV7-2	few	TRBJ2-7	CASSLAPGGSYEQYF	TGTGCCAGCAGCTTAGCTCCAGGGGGGTCCTACGAGCAGTACTTC
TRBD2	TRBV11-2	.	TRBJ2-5	CASSTERGGETQYF	TGTGCCAGCAGCACCGAGCGGGGGGGAGAGACCCAGTACTTC
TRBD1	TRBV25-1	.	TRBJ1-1	CASRPGQGFSTEAFF	TGTGCCAGCCGACCGGGACAGGGTTTTAGTACTGAAGCTTTCTTT
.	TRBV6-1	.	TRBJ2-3	CASSGIQGIRADTQYF	TGTGCCAGCAGTGGGATACAGGGAATCAGGGCAGATACGCAGTATTTT
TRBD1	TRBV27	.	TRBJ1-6	CASSLDRVRSPLHF	TGTGCCAGCAGTTTAGACAGGGTCCGGTCACCCCTCCACTTT
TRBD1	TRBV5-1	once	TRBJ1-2	CASSLADRVDGYTF	TGCGCCAGCAGCTTGGCCGACAGGGTTGATGGCTACACCTTC
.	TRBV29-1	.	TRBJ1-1	CSVDTGMNTEAFF	TGCAGCGTAGATACAGGGATGAACACTGAAGCTTTCTTT
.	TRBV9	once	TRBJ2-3	CASSVAPFSDTQYF	TGTGCCAGCAGCGTAGCCCCCTTTTCAGATACGCAGTATTTT
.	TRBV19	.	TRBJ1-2	CASKTGPYGYTF	TGTGCCAGTAAAACAGGGCCGTATGGCTACACCTTC
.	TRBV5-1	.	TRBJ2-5	CASSLAGVGETQYF	TGCGCCAGCAGCTTGGCCGGGGTGGGCGAGACCCAGTACTTC
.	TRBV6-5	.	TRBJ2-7	CASSYSSPETSYEQYF	TGTGCCAGCAGTTACTCGTCGCCGGAGACCAGCTACGAGCAGTACTTC
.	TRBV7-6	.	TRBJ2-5	CASSLNGERETQYF	TGTGCCAGCAGCTTAAATGGAGAGAGGGAGACCCAGTACTTC
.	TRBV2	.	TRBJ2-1	CASSEIGAREDEQFF	TGTGCCAGCAGTGAGATCGGAGCGAGGGAAGATGAGCAGTTCTTC
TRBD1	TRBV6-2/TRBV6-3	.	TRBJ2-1	CASSTRTGMANNEQFF	TGTGCCAGCAGTACACGGACAGGGATGGCTAACAATGAGCAGTTCTTC
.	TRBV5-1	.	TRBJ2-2	CASSLAVGHPTGELFF	TGCGCCAGCAGCTTGGCCGTTGGACACCCCACCGGGGAGCTGTTTTTT
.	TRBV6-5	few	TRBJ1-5	CASSRQTSGNQPQHF	TGTGCCAGCAGCCGGCAGACATCAGGCAATCAGCCCCAGCATTTT
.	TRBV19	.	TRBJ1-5	CASSIQGLGGQPQHF	TGTGCCAGTAGTATTCAGGGCTTGGGAGGTCAGCCCCAGCATTTT
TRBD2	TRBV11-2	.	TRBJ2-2	CASSPSGGWTGELFF	TGTGCCAGCAGCCCTAGCGGGGGCTGGACCGGGGAGCTGTTTTTT
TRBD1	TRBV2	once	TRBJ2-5	CASSEAVQGGAETQYF	TGTGCCAGCAGTGAAGCGGTTCAAGGGGGCGCGGAGACCCAGTACTTC
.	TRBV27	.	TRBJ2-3	CASSFLVRGLSKDTQYF	TGTGCCAGCAGTTTTTTGGTGCGCGGACTGTCCAAAGATACGCAGTATTTT
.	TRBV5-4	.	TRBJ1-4	CASSSGGGNEKLFF	TGTGCCAGCAGCTCGGGGGGGGGAAATGAAAAACTGTTTTTT
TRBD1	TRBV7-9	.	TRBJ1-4	CASSRRGTGGASGEKLFF	TGTGCCAGCAGCCGTAGGGGGACAGGGGGCGCCTCCGGTGAAAAACTGTTTTTT
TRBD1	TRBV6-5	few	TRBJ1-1	CAIKRDSQGWTEAFF	TGTGCCATCAAACGGGACAGCCAGGGGTGGACTGAAGCTTTCTTT
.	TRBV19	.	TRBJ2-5	CASNKGRGRQETQYF	TGTGCCAGTAATAAGGGGCGGGGTCGGCAAGAGACCCAGTACTTC
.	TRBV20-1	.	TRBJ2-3	CSAIDRYSSYF	TGCAGTGCGATCGACAGGTATTCGTCATATTTT
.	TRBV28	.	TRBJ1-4	CASNAGSVFANEKLFF	TGTGCCAGCAACGCAGGGTCGGTCTTCGCTAATGAAAAACTGTTTTTT
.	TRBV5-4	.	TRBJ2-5	CASSLASDGLETQYF	TGTGCCAGCAGCTTGGCTAGCGACGGTTTGGAGACCCAGTACTTC
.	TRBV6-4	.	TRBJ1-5	CASRIREHYSNQPQHF	TGTGCCAGCAGAATACGAGAACACTATAGCAATCAGCCCCAGCATTTT
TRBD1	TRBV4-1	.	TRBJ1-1	CASSDRDRDTEAFF	TGCGCCAGCAGCGACCGGGACAGGGATACTGAAGCTTTCTTT
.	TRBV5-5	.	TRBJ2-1	CASSFLNEQFF	TGTGCCAGCAGCTTCTTGAATGAGCAGTTCTTC
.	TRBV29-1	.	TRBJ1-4	CSVEDTGKDEKLFF	TGCAGCGTTGAAGATACAGGGAAGGATGAAAAACTGTTTTTT
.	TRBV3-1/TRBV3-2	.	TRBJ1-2	CASSQALTAFGGGYTF	TGTGCCAGCAGCCAAGCCCTGACAGCCTTTGGTGGTGGCTACACCTTC